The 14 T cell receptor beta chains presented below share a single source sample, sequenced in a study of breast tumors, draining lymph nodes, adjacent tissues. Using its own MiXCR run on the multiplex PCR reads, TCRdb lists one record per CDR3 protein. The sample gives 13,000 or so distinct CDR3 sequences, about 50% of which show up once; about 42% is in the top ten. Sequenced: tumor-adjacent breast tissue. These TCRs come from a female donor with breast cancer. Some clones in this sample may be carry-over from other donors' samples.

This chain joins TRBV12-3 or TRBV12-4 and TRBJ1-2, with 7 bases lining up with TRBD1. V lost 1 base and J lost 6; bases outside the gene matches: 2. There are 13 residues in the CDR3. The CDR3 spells CASSLDRGHGYTF. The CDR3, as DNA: TGTGCCAGCAGTTTAGACAGGGGCCATGGCTACACCTTC.

CDR3 DNA: TGCAGTGCTAGGGTGGGGGGCTGGGAGACCCAGTACTTC. Residues: CSARVGGWETQYF. This chain connects TRBV20-1 to TRBJ2-5, with D possibly called TRBD1 or TRBD2 (6 bases each). The CDR3 runs to 13 residues. V was cut by 3 bases and J by 5 bases, with 13 bases left in between. CDR1 is DFQATT, CDR2 SNEGSKA, per germline (reference sequence).

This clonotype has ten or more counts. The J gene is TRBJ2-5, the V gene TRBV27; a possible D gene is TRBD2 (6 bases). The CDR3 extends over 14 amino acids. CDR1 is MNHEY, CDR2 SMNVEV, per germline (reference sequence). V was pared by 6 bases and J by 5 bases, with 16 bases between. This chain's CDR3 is CASRLLAFGETQYF. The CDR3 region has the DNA TGTGCCAGCAGGCTACTAGCTTTCGGTGAGACCCAGTACTTC.

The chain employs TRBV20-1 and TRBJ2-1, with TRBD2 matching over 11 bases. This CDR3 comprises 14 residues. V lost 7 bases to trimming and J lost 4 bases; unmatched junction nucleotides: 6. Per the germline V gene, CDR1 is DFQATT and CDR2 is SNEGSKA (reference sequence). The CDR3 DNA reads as TGCAGTGGCCCCGGGACTAGCGGTTACAATGAGCAGTTCTTC. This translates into CSGPGTSGYNEQFF.

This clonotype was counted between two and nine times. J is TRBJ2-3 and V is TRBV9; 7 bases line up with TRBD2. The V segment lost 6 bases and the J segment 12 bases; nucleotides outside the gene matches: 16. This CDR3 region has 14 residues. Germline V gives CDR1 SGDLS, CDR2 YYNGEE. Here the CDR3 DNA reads TGTGCCAGCACCCCCGTTGGGGGGGGAGGATACCAGTATTTT. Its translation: CASTPVGGGGYQYF.

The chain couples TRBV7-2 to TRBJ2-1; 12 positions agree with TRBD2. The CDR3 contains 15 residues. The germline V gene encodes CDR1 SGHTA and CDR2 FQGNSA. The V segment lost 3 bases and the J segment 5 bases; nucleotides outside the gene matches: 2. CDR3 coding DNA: TGTGCCAGCAGCTTCAGACTAGCGGGAGACAATGAGCAGTTCTTC. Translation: CASSFRLAGDNEQFF.

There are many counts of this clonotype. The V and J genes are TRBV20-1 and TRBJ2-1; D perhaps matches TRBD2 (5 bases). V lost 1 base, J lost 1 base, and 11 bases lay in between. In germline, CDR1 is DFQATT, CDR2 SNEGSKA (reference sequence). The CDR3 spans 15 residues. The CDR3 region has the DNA TGCAGTGCTAGAGTCTTAGCGTTGTCCTACAATGAGCAGTTCTTC. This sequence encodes CSARVLALSYNEQFF.

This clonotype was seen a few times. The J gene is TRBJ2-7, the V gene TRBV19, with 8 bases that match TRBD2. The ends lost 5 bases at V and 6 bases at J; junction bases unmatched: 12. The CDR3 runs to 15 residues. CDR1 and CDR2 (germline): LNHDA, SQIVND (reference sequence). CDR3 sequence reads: CASSLVNSGIAEQYF. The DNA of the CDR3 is TGTGCCAGTAGTTTGGTTAATAGCGGGATTGCCGAGCAGTACTTC.

The CDR3 region has the DNA TGTGCCAGCAGCTTAGAGGGCAGATCCTCCTACGAGCAGTACTTC. Its protein is CASSLEGRSSYEQYF. The chain employs TRBV7-9 and TRBJ2-7; D gene uncertain. The CDR3 extends over 15 amino acids. V shed 1 base and J shed 0 bases, with 10 bases lying between them. Germline V gene lookup returns CDR1 SEHNR and CDR2 FQNEAQ (reference sequence). Filled out from reference TRBV7-9 and TRBJ2-7, the complete variable domain reads DTGVSQNPRHKITKRGQNVTFRCDPISEHNRLYWYRQTLGQGPEFLTYFQNEAQLEKSRLLSDRFSAERPKGSFSTLEIQRTEQGDSAMYLCASSLEGRSSYEQYFGPGTRLTVT.

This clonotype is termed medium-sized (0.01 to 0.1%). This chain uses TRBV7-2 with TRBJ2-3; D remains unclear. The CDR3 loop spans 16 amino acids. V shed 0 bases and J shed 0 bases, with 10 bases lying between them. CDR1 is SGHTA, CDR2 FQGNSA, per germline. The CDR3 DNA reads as TGTGCCAGCAGCTTAGCCGGGCGATCTAGCACAGATACGCAGTATTTT. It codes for CASSLAGRSSTDTQYF.

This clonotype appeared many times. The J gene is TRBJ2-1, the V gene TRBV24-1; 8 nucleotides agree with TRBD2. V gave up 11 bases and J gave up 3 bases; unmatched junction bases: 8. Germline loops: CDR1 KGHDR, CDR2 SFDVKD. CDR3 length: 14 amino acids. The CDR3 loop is CAIGDSGDYNEQFF. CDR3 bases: TGTGCCATCGGGGATAGCGGGGACTACAATGAGCAGTTCTTC.

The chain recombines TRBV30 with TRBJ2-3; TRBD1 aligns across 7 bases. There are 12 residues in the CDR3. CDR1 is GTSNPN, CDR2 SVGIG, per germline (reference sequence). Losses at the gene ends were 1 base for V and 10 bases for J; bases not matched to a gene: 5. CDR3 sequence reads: CAWSAGGLPQYF. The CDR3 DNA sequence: TGTGCCTGGAGTGCAGGGGGTCTCCCGCAGTATTTT.

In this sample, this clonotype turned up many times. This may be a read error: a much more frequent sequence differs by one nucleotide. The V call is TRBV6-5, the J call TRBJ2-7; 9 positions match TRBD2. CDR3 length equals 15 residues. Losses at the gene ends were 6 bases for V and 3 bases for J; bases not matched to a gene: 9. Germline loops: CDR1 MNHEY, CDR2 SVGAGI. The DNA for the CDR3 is TGTGCCAGCAGGCCTAGCGGGATAAACTTCTACGAGCAGTACTTC. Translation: CASRPSGINFYEQYF.

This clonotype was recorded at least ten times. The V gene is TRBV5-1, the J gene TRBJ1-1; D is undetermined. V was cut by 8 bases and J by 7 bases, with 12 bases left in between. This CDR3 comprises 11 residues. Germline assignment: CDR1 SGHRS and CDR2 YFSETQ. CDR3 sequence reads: CASKEGSEAFF. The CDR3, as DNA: TGCGCCAGTAAGGAAGGGAGTGAAGCTTTCTTT.